The entry below gives a single T cell receptor beta chain sequence along with its context. Its cognate antigen is unknown. The assay was immunoSEQ multiplex PCR, and TCRdb's table has in-frame clones only and misses some. The sample comprises about 180,000 clones, 85% to 95% of which are singletons, and under 1.1% rests with the top ten. There are 17 residues in the CDR3. Germline lookup yields CDR1 SGDLS and CDR2 YYNGEE. Trimming pared 4 bases from V and 4 bases from J, leaving 21 bases between. The sample is drawn from a study of T cell responses to AZD1222 COVID-19 vaccine. General observations from the study: Receipt of two AZD1222 doses was followed by a rise in Spike-specific TCR breadth and depth. Donor demographics were predominantly white British with a female majority; clonal diversity may be underestimated.

The TCR comes from an adult who received the MenACWY meningococcal vaccine as a control. The rearrangement joins TRBV9 to TRBJ2-1; perhaps TRBD2 as D (6 bases). Sequenced material: peripheral blood, taken 28 days after the second dose of the MenACWY control vaccine. The CDR3 sequence is CASSSSGSAGSYNEQFF. In nucleotides, the CDR3 is TGTGCCAGCAGCTCCAGCGGGTCTGCGGGGAGTTACAATGAGCAGTTCTTC.